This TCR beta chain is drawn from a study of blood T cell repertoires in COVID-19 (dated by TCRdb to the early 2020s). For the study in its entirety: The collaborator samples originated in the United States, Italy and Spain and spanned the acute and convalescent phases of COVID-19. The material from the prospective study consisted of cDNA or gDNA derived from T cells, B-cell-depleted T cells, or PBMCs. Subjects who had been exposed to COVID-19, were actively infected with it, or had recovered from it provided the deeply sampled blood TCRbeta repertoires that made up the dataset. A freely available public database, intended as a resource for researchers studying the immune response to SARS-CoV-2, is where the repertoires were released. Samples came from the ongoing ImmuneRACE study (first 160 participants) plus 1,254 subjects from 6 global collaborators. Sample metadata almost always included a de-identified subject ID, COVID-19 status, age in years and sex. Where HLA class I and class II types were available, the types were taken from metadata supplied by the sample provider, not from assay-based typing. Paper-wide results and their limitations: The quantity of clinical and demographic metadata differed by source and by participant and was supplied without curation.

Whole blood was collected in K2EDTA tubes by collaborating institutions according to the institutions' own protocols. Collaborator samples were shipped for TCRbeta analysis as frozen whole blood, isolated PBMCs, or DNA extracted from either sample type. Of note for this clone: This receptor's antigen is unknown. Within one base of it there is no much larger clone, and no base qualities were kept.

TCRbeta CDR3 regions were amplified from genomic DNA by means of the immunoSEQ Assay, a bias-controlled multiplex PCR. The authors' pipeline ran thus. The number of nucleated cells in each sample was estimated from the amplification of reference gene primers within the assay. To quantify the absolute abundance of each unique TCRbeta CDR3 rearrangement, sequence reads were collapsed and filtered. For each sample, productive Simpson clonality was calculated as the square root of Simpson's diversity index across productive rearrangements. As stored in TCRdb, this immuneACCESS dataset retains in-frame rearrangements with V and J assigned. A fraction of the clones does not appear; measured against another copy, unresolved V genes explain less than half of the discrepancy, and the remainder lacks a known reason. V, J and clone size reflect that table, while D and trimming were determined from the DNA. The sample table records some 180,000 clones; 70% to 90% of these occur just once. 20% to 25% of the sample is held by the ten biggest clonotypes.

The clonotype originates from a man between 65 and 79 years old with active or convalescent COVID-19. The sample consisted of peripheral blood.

The CDR3 has the sequence CASSSSGSFTNEQFF. In nucleotides, the sequence is TGTGCCAGCAGTTCTAGCGGGAGTTTTACCAATGAGCAGTTCTTC. The V and J segments used are TRBV28 and TRBJ2-1; 10 bases in the junction line up with TRBD2. The CDR3 goes from the cysteine to the phenylalanine over 15 residues. The only DNA kept is the CDR3, 45 bases in frame from the first base. The CDR1 and CDR2 encoded by the germline V gene are MDHEN and SYDVKM. Trimming leaves V shorter by 4 bases and J shorter by 6 bases, with the junction holding 6 bases beyond the gene matches. Full variable domain (CDR3 extended with the reference TRBV28 and TRBJ2-1 proteins): DVKVTQSSRYLVKRTGEKVFLECVQDMDHENMFWYRQDPGLGLRLIYFSYDVKMKEKGDIPEGYSVSREKKERFSLILESASTNQTSMYLCASSSSGSFTNEQFFGPGTRLTVL.